A single count supports the clone carrying this TCR beta chain. Antigen specificity is unknown. These data are taken from a study of T cell repertoires in ileal Crohn's disease. Study overall: Median disease duration was roughly 7.9 years; about 37% smoked at surgery.

The method was immunoSEQ multiplex PCR; TCRdb's version includes in-frame clones alone and lacks a portion of them. The data show 6,000 or so clones, 82% seen once. Regarding the study as a whole: Active smokers at surgery had more clonal expansions than non-smokers.

The V end was cut by 6 bases, the J end by 5 bases, with 19 bases between. CDR3 length: 15 amino acids. Germline-derived CDR1 and CDR2 are MNHEY and SVGAGI. The specimen was ileal tissue. This receptor was taken from an adult with Crohn's disease. This chain uses TRBV6-5 with TRBJ1-2; the D gene is possibly TRBD1 (6 bases). The CDR3 here is CASSPGQGTVYGYTF. The CDR3 DNA is TGTGCCAGCAGCCCCGGGCAGGGGACCGTTTATGGCTACACCTTC.